This entry lists 32 T cell receptor beta chains sequenced from one sample in a study of cytomegalovirus exposure and HLA in healthy donors. The study ran its PCR with 60 Vbeta and 13 Jbeta primers. Using immunoSEQ multiplex PCR, the repertoire was profiled, and TCRdb retains in-frame clones only, with some absent. The sample lists about 190,000 clones; approximately 80% were seen once. The sequencing input was PBMCs. These receptors came from a woman in her 30s in good health and CMV-seropositive.

The chain uses TRBV5-1 and TRBJ2-6; D is possibly TRBD1 (6 bases). The CDR3 loop spans 19 amino acids. The germline V gene has CDR1 SGHRS and CDR2 YFSETQ. Trimming removed 6 bases from V and 0 bases from J, with 22 bases in between. CDR3: CASTIYTGRRGSGANVLTF. As DNA, the CDR3 is TGCGCCAGCACCATCTATACAGGGCGAAGGGGCTCTGGGGCCAACGTCCTGACTTTC.

V is TRBV6-5 and J is TRBJ1-5; unclear D gene. V was pared by 0 bases and J by 0 bases, with 3 bases between. Looked up from germline, CDR1 is MNHEY and CDR2 is SVGAGI. CDR3 length: 14 residues. In nucleotides, the CDR3 is TGTGCCAGCAGTTACTCGAGTAGCAATCAGCCCCAGCATTTT. Translated, it gives CASSYSSSNQPQHF.

This clone was recorded once. The chain recombines TRBV7-9 with TRBJ2-7; 8 bases line up with TRBD1. V lost 5 bases and J lost 3; bases outside the gene matches: 6. CDR1 and CDR2 from the germline V gene are SEHNR and FQNEAQ (reference sequence). The CDR3 has 14 amino acids. The CDR3 coding sequence is TGTGCCAGCAGCGAGGGACAGGTACACTACGAGCAGTACTTC. Translation gives CASSEGQVHYEQYF.

About this clone: This sample also contains other DNA sequences that code for the same CDR3. The chain has TRBV19 and TRBJ2-1; 9 nucleotides agree with TRBD2. Trimming removed 5 bases from V and 7 bases from J; junction bases left unmatched: 21. CDR3 length equals 19 residues. From germline, CDR1 is LNHDA and CDR2 SQIVND (reference sequence). The CDR3 DNA follows: TGTGCCAGTAGTCCGGCGGGGCAGCCGGGACTAGCTTCTGGTAATGAGCAGTTCTTC. Amino acids: CASSPAGQPGLASGNEQFF.

The chain uses TRBV7-9 and TRBJ1-4; 10 bases match TRBD1. Germline-derived CDR1 and CDR2 are SEHNR and FQNEAQ (reference sequence). Losses at the gene ends were 8 bases for V and 8 bases for J; bases not matched to a gene: 5. This CDR3 has 13 residues. CDR3 sequence (DNA): TGTGCCAGCGTCCGGGACAGGGGAGAAAAACTGTTTTTT. Amino acid sequence: CASVRDRGEKLFF.

This chain connects TRBV10-3 to TRBJ2-5; D not certain. The J call is uncertain, as TRBJ2-7 better fits the DNA end. The germline gives CDR1 ENHRY, CDR2 SYGVKD. The CDR3 runs to 12 residues. CDR3 DNA sequence: TGTGCCATCAGTGTTTCCTCCTACGAGCAGTACTTC. It codes for CAISVSSYEQYF.

The chain uses TRBV5-1 and TRBJ1-1; D is uncertain. The CDR3 runs to 17 residues. Trimming took 0 bases from V and 0 from J, leaving 15 bases between them. The V gene's germline CDR1 is SGHRS and CDR2 YFSETQ. The CDR3 loop is CASSLGGVGRLNTEAFF. The CDR3 DNA follows: TGCGCCAGCAGCTTGGGAGGCGTCGGCAGATTGAACACTGAAGCTTTCTTT.

The chain is built from TRBV5-1 and TRBJ1-1, with D possibly TRBD1 on 6 matching bases. The CDR3 extends over 13 amino acids. V dropped 0 bases and J dropped 9 bases, with 12 bases sitting between them. Per germline, CDR1 SGHRS and CDR2 YFSETQ. The CDR3 is CASSLVLGAQAFF. The CDR3 coding sequence is TGCGCCAGCAGCTTGGTGTTGGGGGCTCAAGCTTTCTTT. The entire variable domain, with the rest obtained from reference TRBV5-1 and TRBJ1-1, is as follows: KAGVTQTPRYLIKTRGQQVTLSCSPISGHRSVSWYQQTPGQGLQFLFEYFSETQRNKGNFPGRFSGRQFSNSRSEMNVSTLELGDSALYLCASSLVLGAQAFFGQGTRLTVV.

The chain links TRBV7-3 to TRBJ2-1; 16 bases line up with TRBD2. J lost 6 bases, V lost 4 bases, and 9 bases had no gene match. Germline V gene sequence: CDR1 SGHTA, CDR2 FQGTGA. This CDR3 has 18 amino acids. The CDR3 here is CASSSIIGTSGRANEQFF. CDR3 in DNA: TGTGCCAGCAGCTCGATTATTGGGACTAGCGGGAGGGCCAATGAGCAGTTCTTC.

This chain uses TRBV28 with TRBJ2-7; TRBD1 matches 9 bases. V trimming: 3 bases; J trimming: 3 bases; junction bases outside the gene matches: 6. CDR1 and CDR2 (germline): MDHEN, SYDVKM. The CDR3 is 15 amino acids. This chain's CDR3 is CASSLARDRVYEQYF. As DNA, the CDR3 is TGTGCCAGCAGTTTGGCCCGGGACAGGGTCTACGAGCAGTACTTC. Full variable domain (remainder filled in from reference TRBV28 and TRBJ2-7): DVKVTQSSRYLVKRTGEKVFLECVQDMDHENMFWYRQDPGLGLRLIYFSYDVKMKEKGDIPEGYSVSREKKERFSLILESASTNQTSMYLCASSLARDRVYEQYFGPGTRLTVT.

The chain couples TRBV7-3 to TRBJ2-5; D not resolved. The CDR3 totals 13 residues. Per germline, CDR1 SGHTA and CDR2 FQGTGA. Trimming took off 5 bases at V and 5 bases at J, with 12 bases between the two ends. DNA of the CDR3: TGTGCCAGCAGCCCCACCGCGTCGGAGACCCAGTACTTC. Protein sequence: CASSPTASETQYF.

The chain carries TRBV5-6 and TRBJ2-7; 8 bases are shared with TRBD1. Germline V gives CDR1 SGHDT, CDR2 YYEEEE. This CDR3 contains 15 residues. Losses at the gene ends were 2 bases for V and 4 bases for J; bases not matched to a gene: 8. In DNA form, the CDR3 reads TGTGCCAGCAGCTTAGGGGGGACAGGCCTTTACGAGCAGTACTTC. It encodes CASSLGGTGLYEQYF.

This clone came up once. V is TRBV7-8 and J is TRBJ1-3, with 9 positions matching TRBD1. The trim removed 5 bases at V and 12 bases at J, leaving 5 bases unmatched. Germline lookup yields CDR1 SGHVS and CDR2 FQNEAQ. CDR3 length: 12 amino acids. The CDR3 nucleotides are TGTGCCAGCAGCGTCCGGGACAGGGACATATATTTT. It codes for CASSVRDRDIYF.

The genes are TRBV4-1 and TRBJ1-6; no firm D call. The V end was cut by 2 bases, the J end by 6 bases, with 8 bases between. This CDR3 spans 14 amino acids. Per the germline V gene, CDR1 is MGHRA and CDR2 is YSYEKL. CDR3: CASSQTQTNSPLHF. The CDR3 DNA reads TGCGCCAGCAGCCAAACACAGACTAATTCACCCCTCCACTTT.

The gene calls are TRBV28 and TRBJ1-2; D ambiguous. Trimming left V 3 bases short and J 8 bases short, with 13 bases between. The CDR3 loop spans 13 amino acids. Germline assignment: CDR1 MDHEN and CDR2 SYDVKM. The CDR3 DNA is TGTGCCAGCAGTTTCGTTGAGGCGAGGGGCTACACCTTC. Protein product: CASSFVEARGYTF.

The chain combines TRBV27 with TRBJ2-5, with 10 bases that match TRBD2. The last part of the DNA fits TRBJ2-7 better; the J call may be wrong. Germline CDR1 MNHEY, CDR2 SMNVEV (reference sequence). The CDR3 is made up of 14 amino acids. The CDR3 protein is CASRRLAGFYEQYF. CDR3 DNA sequence: TGTGCCAGCAGGCGACTAGCGGGCTTCTACGAGCAGTACTTC.

The chain joins TRBV19 to TRBJ2-7, with TRBD1 matching 9 bases. CDR1 and CDR2 from the germline V gene are LNHDA and SQIVND (reference sequence). The CDR3 runs 19 residues. Trimming took 5 bases from V and 0 from J; bases not matched to a gene: 17. The CDR3 DNA is TGTGCCAGTAGTGCCCGGGACAGGGCCGCAGGTGGGAGCTCCTACGAGCAGTACTTC. As protein: CASSARDRAAGGSSYEQYF.

CDR3 loop: CASSLFGVGGSGTQYF. CDR3 DNA sequence: TGTGCCAGCAGCTTATTTGGGGTGGGAGGGTCGGGGACCCAGTACTTC. The chain combines TRBV11-3 with TRBJ2-5; TRBD2 matches at 7 bases. The germline V gene has CDR1 SGHNT and CDR2 YENEEA. The length of the CDR3 is 16 residues. V shed 2 bases, J shed 7 bases, and the junction held 13 bases outside the gene matches.

The V call is TRBV5-8, the J call TRBJ2-7; D gene ambiguous. CDR3 length: 13 amino acids. Trimming shortened V by 2 bases and J by 4 bases, and 10 bases separated the two germline ends. In germline, CDR1 is SGHTS, CDR2 YDEGEE. CDR3 region: CASSFFTGYEQYF. In DNA, the CDR3 is TGTGCCAGCAGCTTTTTCACGGGTTACGAGCAGTACTTC.

The CDR3 sequence is CASTRDRGYEQYF. The CDR3 coding sequence is TGTGCCAGCACCAGGGACAGGGGTTACGAGCAGTACTTC. The gene calls are TRBV2 and TRBJ2-7; 10 bases line up with TRBD1. The germline V gene encodes CDR1 SNHLY and CDR2 FYNNEI. The junction had 4 bases not matched to a gene; V was cut back by 7 bases and J by 4 bases. This CDR3 has 13 amino acids. The entire variable domain, with the rest obtained from reference TRBV2 and TRBJ2-7, is as follows: EPEVTQTPSHQVTQMGQEVILRCVPISNHLYFYWYRQILGQKVEFLVSFYNNEISEKSEIFDDQFSVERPDGSNFTLKIRSTKLEDSAMYFCASTRDRGYEQYFGPGTRLTVT.

The V and J genes are TRBV30 and TRBJ1-5; the match to TRBD1 covers 8 bases. CDR1 GTSNPN and CDR2 SVGIG come from the germline V gene (reference sequence). The CDR3 is 13 amino acids. After removal of 3 bases from V and 5 bases from J, the junction contained 3 bases not matched to a gene. This chain's CDR3 is CAWRGQADQPQHF. The DNA for the CDR3 is TGTGCCTGGAGGGGACAGGCAGATCAGCCCCAGCATTTT.

The J gene is TRBJ1-3, the V gene TRBV5-1, with a possible D match to TRBD1 (5 bases). The germline CDR1 and CDR2 sequences are SGHRS and YFSETQ. This CDR3 region has 16 residues. With 3 bases removed from V and 2 bases from J, the gap between germline ends came to 15 bases. This CDR3 is CASSSTGTRTGNTIYF. The CDR3 bases are TGCGCCAGCAGCTCAACCGGGACTCGGACTGGAAACACCATATATTTT.

The chain has TRBV6-1 and TRBJ2-5, with 13 bases lining up with TRBD2. The germline V gene has CDR1 MNHNS and CDR2 SASEGT. J lost 4 bases, V lost 2 bases, and 4 bases had no gene match. The CDR3 extends over 16 amino acids. CDR3 nucleotide sequence: TGTGCCAGCAGTGAACAGGGACTAGCGGGACGAGAGACCCAGTACTTC. It codes for CASSEQGLAGRETQYF.

This chain uses TRBV18 with TRBJ1-4; D gene uncertain. Trimming took 5 bases from V and 4 from J, leaving 17 bases between them. This CDR3 is built from 16 residues. The germline CDR1 and CDR2 sequences are KGHSH and LQKENI. CDR3: CASSSTSSRINEKLFF. CDR3 DNA: TGTGCCAGCTCATCTACCAGCTCGCGGATTAATGAAAAACTGTTTTTT.

The CDR3 DNA reads as TGTGCCAGCAGCTTAGCGCGATCAGGGGCGCAAAAACTGTTTTTT. Amino acid sequence: CASSLARSGAQKLFF. The chain combines TRBV7-9 with TRBJ1-4; possible D gene TRBD1, 6 bases. V was shortened by 0 bases and J by 9 bases, with 14 bases between the two germline ends. The V gene's germline CDR1 is SEHNR and CDR2 FQNEAQ (reference sequence). The CDR3 runs to 15 residues.

The V call is TRBV27, the J call TRBJ2-1; 10 bases map to TRBD2. Germline V gives CDR1 MNHEY, CDR2 SMNVEV (reference sequence). The J segment lost 9 bases and the V segment lost 7 bases, leaving 9 bases of the junction unmatched. This CDR3 comprises 14 residues. The CDR3 region has the DNA TGTGCCAGCATGTTAAGCGGGGGGGCCAGTGAGCAGTTCTTC. As protein: CASMLSGGASEQFF.

V is TRBV21-1 and J is TRBJ2-7; no check of the table's D call, TRBD1, against the DNA was made. TRBV21-1 has pseudogene status. There are 14 residues in the CDR3. This CDR3 reads CASSRDRGSREQYF. As DNA, the CDR3 is TGTGCCAGCAGCAGGGACAGGGGATCGAGGGAGCAGTACTTC.

This chain joins TRBV30 and TRBJ1-1; D not certain. Germline V gene lookup returns CDR1 GTSNPN and CDR2 SVGIG (reference sequence). The CDR3 length is 11 residues. V was pared by 2 bases and J by 11 bases, with 12 bases between. The CDR3 DNA follows: TGTGCCTGGAGTTCGAGACAAAGCGCTTTCTTT. The encoded protein is CAWSSRQSAFF. Full variable domain (remainder filled in from reference TRBV30 and TRBJ1-1): SQTIHQWPATLVQPVGSPLSLECTVEGTSNPNLYWYRQAAGRGLQLLFYSVGIGQISSEVPQNLSASRPQDRQFILSSKKLLLSDSGFYLCAWSSRQSAFFGQGTRLTVV.

The chain combines TRBV5-1 with TRBJ1-2; possibly TRBD1 for D (5 bases). The CDR3 spans 13 residues. Germline CDR1 is SGHRS and CDR2 is YFSETQ. Trimming pared 5 bases from V and 4 bases from J, leaving 12 bases between. CDR3 nucleotide sequence: TGCGCCAGCAGGCTCGACAGAGCCTATGGCTACACCTTC. Its protein product is CASRLDRAYGYTF.

In its sample, this clone was seen a few times. This chain uses TRBV5-1 with TRBJ2-3, with D perhaps matching TRBD1 (6 bases). The CDR3 is 16 amino acids. In germline, CDR1 is SGHRS, CDR2 YFSETQ. Trimming took off 4 bases at V and 4 bases at J, with 19 bases between the two ends. The CDR3 protein is CASSPPSPDSSDTQYF. DNA for the CDR3: TGCGCCAGCAGCCCCCCTTCCCCGGACAGTTCAGATACGCAGTATTTT.

This chain joins TRBV4-1 and TRBJ2-6, with 12 bases fitting TRBD1. The CDR3 is 19 residues long. Germline trimming cut 3 bases from V and 2 bases from J; bases unmatched to any gene: 8. Germline V gives CDR1 MGHRA, CDR2 YSYEKL. CDR3 in DNA: TGCGCCAGCAGCCATTTAACGGGACAGGGGGCTACTGGGGCCAACGTCCTGACTTTC. Translating it yields CASSHLTGQGATGANVLTF.

This clone was recorded a few times. V is TRBV5-1 and J is TRBJ1-1, with TRBD1 identical over 9 bases. Germline V gene data show CDR1 as SGHRS and CDR2 as YFSETQ. There are 14 residues in the CDR3. V lost 3 bases to trimming and J lost 9 bases; unmatched junction nucleotides: 9. DNA for the CDR3: TGCGCCAGCAGCTATGGGGACAGGGAAAAAAAAGCTTTCTTT. Protein sequence: CASSYGDREKKAFF.